This T cell receptor beta chain was sequenced in a study of T cells after yellow fever vaccination. Study overall: SMART-Seq v4 Ultra Low Input prepared the low-cell-number fractions.

Whole-study results and caveats: In FACS-sorted repertoires, abundant clonotypes from the bulk population could appear as contaminants.

Losses at the gene ends were 2 bases for V and 8 bases for J; bases not matched to a gene: 2. Germline lookup yields CDR1 MDHEN and CDR2 SYDVKM. The CDR3 extends over 13 amino acids. This clonotype was observed at least ten times. What it binds is unknown. TCR cDNA was made by 5'RACE template switching, adding a universal primer site and UMIs. One entry per CDR3 protein results from TCRdb running MiXCR on the 5' RACE reads. The table records 95,000 to 100,000 distinct CDR3 sequences, under 6.5% of them present only once. The material sequenced was CD8+ T cells sorted from PBMCs, taken 10 days after the yellow fever booster vaccination. The sequence was obtained from a young man who received the YFV17D yellow fever vaccine. The gene calls are TRBV28 and TRBJ2-1; 8 bases line up with TRBD2. In nucleotides, the CDR3 is TGTGCCAGCAGTTTAGGTAGCGGGGATGAGCAGTTCTTC. Protein: CASSLGSGDEQFF.